This T cell receptor beta chain is from a study of cytomegalovirus exposure and HLA in healthy donors. Study-level background: Genetic ancestry analysis placed around 76% of the roughly 400 donors that were genotyped in the Caucasian-associated cluster. Study-level findings and limits: The authors confirmed in vitro that a few CMV-associated chains were specific for CMV antigens.

The CDR3 runs to 15 residues. Germline loops: CDR1 SGHNT, CDR2 YYREEE (reference sequence). The V gene lost 4 bases and the J gene lost 4 bases, with 16 bases spanning the gap. Researchers ran the PCR with 60 Vbeta and 13 Jbeta primers. TCRdb's table, derived via immunoSEQ multiplex PCR, lists solely in-frame clones and lacks some. The table lists some 160,000 clones, approximately 80% of them singletons. For this clone: The antigen is not known.

This clonotype was obtained from a boy aged 2-9 years in good health and CMV-seronegative. The sequenced sample consisted of PBMCs. The chain employs TRBV5-4 and TRBJ2-3; weak D call: TRBD2 (6 bases). CDR3 loop: CASSMTSFLADTQYF. The CDR3 nucleotides read TGTGCCAGCAGCATGACTAGTTTCTTGGCAGATACGCAGTATTTT. The full variable domain, with the rest looked up from reference TRBV5-4 and TRBJ2-3, is ETGVTQSPTHLIKTRGQQVTLRCSSQSGHNTVSWYQQALGQGPQFIFQYYREEENGRGNFPPRFSGLQFPNYSSELNVNALELDDSALYLCASSMTSFLADTQYFGPGTRLTVL.